These 32 T cell receptor beta chains were all obtained from the same sample, sequenced in a study of control samples from healthy donors and cancer patients. Produced via immunoSEQ multiplex PCR; TCRdb's table is partial and in-frame only. The table includes 95,000 to 100,000 clones, about 89% detected once. Sequenced material: blood. The receptor source for this set is a man aged 25 to 40 in good health.

V and J are TRBV4-1 and TRBJ2-1; no firm D call. V was cut by 4 bases and J by 3 bases, with 7 bases left in between. Germline V gene lookup returns CDR1 MGHRA and CDR2 YSYEKL. The CDR3 runs 13 residues. Written as DNA, the CDR3 is TGCGCCAGCAGCCCCTACATCTACAATGAGCAGTTCTTC. Translation gives CASSPYIYNEQFF.

This chain joins TRBV5-5 and TRBJ2-1; 8 bases are a match to TRBD1. V shed 0 bases and J 7 bases; nucleotides not matched to a gene: 9. This CDR3 has 16 residues. Per the germline V gene, CDR1 is SGHKS and CDR2 is YYEKEE (reference sequence). Written as DNA, the CDR3 is TGTGCCAGCAGCTTGGCACGGACAGGGTATGTGAATGAGCAGTTCTTC. Its protein is CASSLARTGYVNEQFF.

This clone was seen just once. The V and J genes are TRBV7-9 and TRBJ1-2; D not certain. The CDR3 is 15 amino acids. Germline CDR1 is SEHNR and CDR2 is FQNEAQ (reference sequence). The germline V and J ends were trimmed by 6 bases and 2 bases, with 16 bases remaining between them. The CDR3 region is CASSDAVSLNYGYTF. CDR3 bases: TGTGCCAGCAGTGACGCGGTATCCTTGAACTATGGCTACACCTTC. Supplemented by reference TRBV7-9 and TRBJ1-2, the full variable domain reads DTGVSQNPRHKITKRGQNVTFRCDPISEHNRLYWYRQTLGQGPEFLTYFQNEAQLEKSRLLSDRFSAERPKGSFSTLEIQRTEQGDSAMYLCASSDAVSLNYGYTFGSGTRLTVV.

The V call is TRBV5-1, the J call TRBJ2-5; 7 positions agree with TRBD2. The CDR3 extends over 13 amino acids. Trimming cost V 4 bases and J 5 bases; bases outside gene matches: 5. Germline V gene data show CDR1 as SGHRS and CDR2 as YFSETQ. The CDR3 region is CASSGGDLETQYF. The CDR3 nucleotides are TGCGCCAGCAGCGGGGGGGATCTGGAGACCCAGTACTTC.

This chain's CDR3 is CASSFLGGTGELFF. In nucleotides, the CDR3 is TGTGCCAGCAGCTTTTTAGGGGGCACCGGGGAGCTGTTTTTT. The chain recombines TRBV5-4 with TRBJ2-2; possibly TRBD1 for D (6 bases). The CDR3 length is 14 residues. Germline CDR1 reads SGHNT; CDR2 reads YYREEE (reference sequence). V shed 2 bases and J shed 4 bases, with 9 bases lying between them.

The chain employs TRBV11-3 and TRBJ1-1; possibly TRBD1 for D (5 bases). The germline CDR1 and CDR2 sequences are SGHNT and YENEEA. V lost 6 bases and J 4 bases, leaving 15 bases between the germline ends. The CDR3 extends over 14 amino acids. The CDR3 region has the DNA TGTGCCAGCAGTCCAGGGTCGAGGTCCACTGAAGCTTTCTTT. This sequence encodes CASSPGSRSTEAFF.

The rearrangement uses TRBV6-2 or TRBV6-3 and TRBJ1-2; unclear D gene. The CDR3 has 15 amino acids. The V and J ends lost 6 bases and 1 base respectively, with 15 bases between them. Germline-derived CDR1 and CDR2 are MNHEY and SVGEGT. The CDR3 DNA reads TGTGCCAGCAGCCACCCCGGGAGGCTTAACTATGGCTACACCTTC. The encoded protein is CASSHPGRLNYGYTF.

CDR3 sequence: CASSSPPKDTEAFF. The CDR3 nucleotides are TGTGCCAGCAGTTCCCCTCCAAAGGACACTGAAGCTTTCTTT. The chain recombines TRBV6-5 with TRBJ1-1; D uncertain. The CDR3 has 14 amino acids. The germline CDR1 and CDR2 sequences are MNHEY and SVGAGI. V lost 4 bases and J 3 bases, leaving 12 bases between the germline ends.

This sequence joins TRBV11-3 and TRBJ2-2; no clear D. Germline CDR1 SGHNT, CDR2 YENEEA. Trimming removed 4 bases at V and 1 base at J, with 10 bases between. The CDR3 contains 15 residues. The CDR3 bases are TGTGCCAGCAGCTCCCCGGGTAGGAACACCGGGGAGCTGTTTTTT. Translating it yields CASSSPGRNTGELFF.

The chain is built from TRBV5-1 and TRBJ1-1; D not certain. Germline V CDR1 and CDR2: SGHRS, YFSETQ. The CDR3 consists of 13 residues. V was trimmed by 4 bases and J by 0 bases, leaving 7 bases between them. CDR3 residues: CASSPDLNTEAFF. The CDR3 region has the DNA TGCGCCAGCAGCCCGGACCTGAACACTGAAGCTTTCTTT.

The rearrangement joins TRBV5-1 to TRBJ1-5; 8 positions agree with TRBD1. From germline, CDR1 is SGHRS and CDR2 YFSETQ. The CDR3 runs to 13 residues. With V trimmed by 5 bases and J by 5 bases, 3 bases remained unmatched. CDR3 in amino acids: CASRDRVDQPQHF. The CDR3 bases are TGCGCCAGCAGGGACAGGGTGGATCAGCCCCAGCATTTT.

About this clone itself: Other DNA sequences from this sample encode an identical CDR3 as well. This chain links TRBV5-6 with TRBJ2-2; unclear D gene. V lost 0 bases, J lost 4 bases, and 1 base lay in between. The length of the CDR3 is 12 residues. Per the germline V gene, CDR1 is SGHDT and CDR2 is YYEEEE. CDR3 region: CASSLATGELFF. In DNA, the CDR3 is TGTGCCAGCAGCTTGGCCACCGGGGAGCTGTTTTTT. The variable domain in full, with the rest retrieved from reference TRBV5-6 and TRBJ2-2, is DAGVTQSPTHLIKTRGQQVTLRCSPKSGHDTVSWYQQALGQGPQFIFQYYEEEERQRGNFPDRFSGHQFPNYSSELNVNALLLGDSALYLCASSLATGELFFGEGSRLTVL.

V and J are TRBV11-2 and TRBJ1-1; D is undetermined. Deletions cut 5 bases from V and 3 bases from J, with 13 bases between. The V gene's germline CDR1 is SGHAT and CDR2 FQNNGV. The CDR3 extends over 14 amino acids. The CDR3 DNA is TGTGCCAGCAGCCCGGCCCGACTACACACTGAAGCTTTCTTT. Its protein product is CASSPARLHTEAFF.

This clone showed up just a few times. V and J are TRBV11-2 and TRBJ2-7; 7 positions agree with TRBD2. Trimming took 1 base from V and 5 from J; bases not matched to a gene: 8. The CDR3 consists of 15 residues. The germline V gene encodes CDR1 SGHAT and CDR2 FQNNGV. CDR3 sequence (DNA): TGTGCCAGCAGCTTAGTAAAGGGGAGCGGGGACGAGCAGTACTTC. It yields the protein CASSLVKGSGDEQYF.

This chain connects TRBV19 to TRBJ2-6, with 7 positions matching TRBD1. The junction had 8 bases not matched to a gene; V was cut back by 6 bases and J by 0 bases. Germline V gene lookup returns CDR1 LNHDA and CDR2 SQIVND (reference sequence). The CDR3 spans 17 residues. CDR3 DNA: TGTGCCAGTAGCCCTGACAGGGATTACTCTGGGGCCAACGTCCTGACTTTC. Residues: CASSPDRDYSGANVLTF.

The chain recombines TRBV6-1 with TRBJ1-1; D remains ambiguous. Per germline, CDR1 MNHNS and CDR2 SASEGT. There are 13 residues in the CDR3. V was shortened by 3 bases and J by 11 bases, with 16 bases between the two germline ends. The CDR3: CASSDDVRVRAFF. CDR3 sequence (DNA): TGTGCCAGCAGTGACGATGTCCGGGTGAGGGCTTTCTTT.

V gene TRBV24-1 combines with J gene TRBJ1-3, with a weak D call TRBD1 (5 bases). V dropped 2 bases and J dropped 0 bases, with 13 bases sitting between them. Germline V gives CDR1 KGHDR, CDR2 SFDVKD. This CDR3 is built from 17 residues. This CDR3 reads CATSDSGPSSSGNTIYF. The CDR3 DNA reads as TGTGCCACCAGTGATTCGGGACCGTCGAGCTCTGGAAACACCATATATTTT.

J is TRBJ2-2 and V is TRBV12-2; the table's D call, TRBD1, has no DNA check behind it. TRBV12-2 is labeled a pseudogene. This CDR3 spans 22 amino acids. The CDR3 DNA follows: TGTGCAAGTCGCCAACCATTCAATACAAAACAGGGATTAACGTTTAACACCGGGGAGCTGTTTTTT. This encodes CASRQPFNTKQGLTFNTGELFF.

This chain joins TRBV28 and TRBJ2-5; D might be TRBD1 or TRBD2, each matching 5 bases. Trimming took off 2 bases at V and 1 base at J, with 14 bases between the two ends. This CDR3 has 16 residues. Germline V gives CDR1 MDHEN, CDR2 SYDVKM. The CDR3 coding sequence is TGTGCCAGCAGTTTAAGCCCTACTGGGGGCCAAGAGACCCAGTACTTC. Protein product: CASSLSPTGGQETQYF.

The genes are TRBV2 and TRBJ1-1, with TRBD1 as a possible D gene (6 bases). The CDR3 is 14 amino acids. CDR1 is SNHLY and CDR2 is FYNNEI in the germline V gene. V lost 6 bases and J 6 bases, leaving 17 bases between the germline ends. CDR3 in amino acids: CASRGTGRGAEAFF. In DNA form, the CDR3 reads TGTGCCAGCAGGGGAACAGGGCGTGGGGCTGAAGCTTTCTTT.

The gene calls are TRBV30 and TRBJ1-6; 9 bases fit TRBD1. CDR3 length: 14 amino acids. The J segment lost 11 bases and the V segment lost 5 bases, leaving 10 bases of the junction unmatched. In germline, CDR1 is GTSNPN, CDR2 SVGIG (reference sequence). The CDR3, as DNA: TGTGCCTGGGGGCCGGGACAGGGTGTTCCACCCCTCCACTTT. Its protein is CAWGPGQGVPPLHF.

The J gene is TRBJ2-7, the V gene TRBV4-1, with 8 nucleotides matching TRBD1. From germline, CDR1 is MGHRA and CDR2 YSYEKL. There are 12 residues in the CDR3. Trimming cost V 4 bases and J 5 bases; bases outside gene matches: 1. CDR3 loop: CASSRTGNEQYF. The CDR3 DNA sequence: TGCGCCAGCAGCCGGACAGGGAACGAGCAGTACTTC.

The chain employs TRBV5-5 and TRBJ2-2; TRBD1 matches 8 bases. Looked up from germline, CDR1 is SGHKS and CDR2 is YYEKEE (reference sequence). The CDR3 extends over 15 amino acids. J lost 6 bases, V lost 0 bases, and 4 bases had no gene match. The DNA of the CDR3 is TGTGCCAGCAGCTTGGTCCCAGGGGGCTCCGGGGAGCTGTTTTTT. Its translation is CASSLVPGGSGELFF.

This chain uses TRBV5-5 with TRBJ1-5, with 8 nucleotides matching TRBD1. The CDR3 runs 14 residues. CDR1 and CDR2 from the germline V gene are SGHKS and YYEKEE (reference sequence). V dropped 0 bases and J dropped 4; count of bases not matched to a gene: 0. This CDR3 reads CASSLGTGNQPQHF. Written as DNA, the CDR3 is TGTGCCAGCAGCTTGGGGACAGGGAATCAGCCCCAGCATTTT.

A single count supports this clone. As DNA, the CDR3 is TGTGCCAGCAGCTCTGGACAGGGCCGAGGTTTCTTT. Its translation: CASSSGQGRGFF. V usage is TRBV11-2 and J usage is TRBJ1-1, with 8 nucleotides matching TRBD1. Germline CDR1 SGHAT, CDR2 FQNNGV. CDR3 size: 12 residues. The ends lost 4 bases at V and 13 bases at J; junction bases unmatched: 8. Filled out from reference TRBV11-2 and TRBJ1-1, the complete variable domain reads EAGVAQSPRYKIIEKRQSVAFWCNPISGHATLYWYQQILGQGPKLLIQFQNNGVVDDSQLPKDRFSAERLKGVDSTLKIQPAKLEDSAVYLCASSSGQGRGFFGQGTRLTVV.

The chain employs TRBV18 and TRBJ2-6, with D hard to call. Trimming removed 3 bases at V and 2 bases at J, with 5 bases between. The germline V gene encodes CDR1 KGHSH and CDR2 LQKENI. The CDR3 covers 14 residues. This chain's CDR3 is CASSPKTGANVLTF. As DNA, the CDR3 is TGTGCCAGCTCACCTAAAACTGGGGCCAACGTCCTGACTTTC.

The chain couples TRBV13 to TRBJ1-6; D is uncertain. This CDR3 is 13 amino acids long. Germline V gene data show CDR1 as PRHDT and CDR2 as FYEKMQ (reference sequence). Trimming stripped 6 bases from V and 8 bases from J, with 11 bases between. The CDR3 loop reads CASSPRPDSPLHF. In DNA form, the CDR3 reads TGTGCCAGCAGTCCCAGGCCAGATTCACCCCTCCACTTT.

V and J are TRBV11-2 and TRBJ2-7; the match to TRBD1 covers 7 bases. This CDR3 is 15 amino acids long. From germline, CDR1 is SGHAT and CDR2 FQNNGV. Germline trimming cut 0 bases from V and 3 bases from J; bases unmatched to any gene: 5. The CDR3 bases are TGTGCCAGCAGCTTAGAAGGGGGCAGCAACTACGAGCAGTACTTC. This codes for CASSLEGGSNYEQYF.

The V call is TRBV10-1, the J call TRBJ1-1, with D perhaps matching TRBD1 (5 bases). The CDR3 has 14 amino acids. V was cut by 2 bases and J by 6 bases, with 13 bases left in between. The germline V gene has CDR1 WNHNN and CDR2 SYGVQD (reference sequence). The DNA for the CDR3 is TGCGCCAGCAGTGAGCCCGGGGCCGAGGCTGAAGCTTTCTTT. Amino acid sequence: CASSEPGAEAEAFF.

The CDR3 sequence is CASSPSGAGNTIYF. CDR3 coding DNA: TGTGCCAGCAGCCCATCAGGGGCTGGAAACACCATATATTTT. This chain joins TRBV5-4 and TRBJ1-3; weak D call: TRBD1 (6 bases). This CDR3 contains 14 residues. Germline CDR1 and CDR2: SGHNT and YYREEE (reference sequence). Trimming took off 4 bases at V and 2 bases at J, with 10 bases between the two ends.

The V call is TRBV7-6, the J call TRBJ2-3; TRBD2 matches at 10 bases. This CDR3 contains 15 residues. CDR1 SGHVS and CDR2 FNYEAQ come from the germline V gene. Trimming at V came to 6 bases and at J to 4 bases, leaving 7 bases not matched to a gene. CDR3 loop: CASSSSGGAPDTQYF. CDR3 DNA: TGTGCCAGCAGTTCAAGCGGGGGGGCCCCAGATACGCAGTATTTT.

This chain links TRBV2 with TRBJ1-5; 8 bases fit TRBD1. CDR3 length equals 15 residues. The J segment lost 3 bases and the V segment lost 6 bases, leaving 7 bases of the junction unmatched. CDR1 and CDR2 (germline): SNHLY, FYNNEI. The DNA for the CDR3 is TGTGCCAGCAGCGAGGACAGGGCCCTCAATCAGCCCCAGCATTTT. It codes for CASSEDRALNQPQHF.